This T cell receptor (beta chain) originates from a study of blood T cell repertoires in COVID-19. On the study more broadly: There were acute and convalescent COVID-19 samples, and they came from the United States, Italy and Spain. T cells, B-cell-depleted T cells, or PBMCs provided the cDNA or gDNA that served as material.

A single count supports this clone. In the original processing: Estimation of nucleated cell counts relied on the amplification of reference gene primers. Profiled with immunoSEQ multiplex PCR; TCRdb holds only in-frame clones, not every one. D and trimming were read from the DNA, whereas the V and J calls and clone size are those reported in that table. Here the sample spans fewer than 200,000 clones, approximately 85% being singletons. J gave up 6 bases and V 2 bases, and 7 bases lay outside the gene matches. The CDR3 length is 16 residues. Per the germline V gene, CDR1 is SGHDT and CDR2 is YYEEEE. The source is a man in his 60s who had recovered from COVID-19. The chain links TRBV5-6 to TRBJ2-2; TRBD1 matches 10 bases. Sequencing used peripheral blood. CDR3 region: CASSFLGQGTPGELFF. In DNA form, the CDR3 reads TGTGCCAGCAGCTTCTTGGGACAGGGGACCCCCGGGGAGCTGTTTTTT.